A selection of T cell receptor beta chains follows, all from one sample in a study of T cells after posttransplantation cyclophosphamide. The table came from immunoSEQ multiplex PCR; TCRdb's copy has only in-frame clones and leaves some out. The sample contains approximately 32,000 clones, around nine tenths of which appear only once. The material sequenced was PBMCs. Source of these receptors: a woman between 40 and 55 years old with a blood cancer, CMV-positive, and with a related stem cell donor. CDR3s include the opening cysteine and the closing phenylalanine or tryptophan. Each record gives: D gene, clone size, V gene, J gene, CDR3 DNA, CDR3 protein. D genes are given only for firm matches. Where a row states a size, it is once, few, many or the class of an expanded clone; other rows omit it.

>-|-|TRBV2|TRBJ1-6
TGTGCCAGCGCCCCTAATAATTCACCCCTCCACTTT
CASAPNNSPLHF
>TRBD1|-|TRBV28|TRBJ2-7
TGTGCCAGCAGCCGGCTACTTGGGACAGGCTACGAGCAGTACTTC
CASSRLLGTGYEQYF
>-|-|TRBV7-9|TRBJ2-1
TGTGCCAGCCTTTCAGAGGGGGGGGATGAGCAGTTCTTC
CASLSEGGDEQFF
>-|-|TRBV6-5|TRBJ1-2
TGTGCCAGCAGTCGAGGGACTATTAACTATGGCTACACCTTC
CASSRGTINYGYTF
>-|-|TRBV9|TRBJ2-5
TGTGCCAGCAGTCCCTCGGGGAGAGAGACCCAGTACTTC
CASSPSGRETQYF
>TRBD1|once|TRBV7-2|TRBJ2-3
TGTGCCAGCAGCCAGGGGGTAACCTCAGATACGCAGTATTTT
CASSQGVTSDTQYF
>TRBD1|-|TRBV28|TRBJ2-2
TGTGCCAGCAGGACAGGGGGTTTAAACACCGGGGAGCTGTTTTTT
CASRTGGLNTGELFF
>TRBD2|-|TRBV11-2|TRBJ2-2
TGTGCCAGCAGCTTACTAGCGGGGGAGGGCGCCGGGGAGCTGTTTTTT
CASSLLAGEGAGELFF
>TRBD1|-|TRBV11-1|TRBJ1-1
TGTGCCAGCAGGTTAGGGCAGGGGGCTTGGAACACCGAAGCTTTCTTT
CASRLGQGAWNTEAFF
>-|-|TRBV6-5|TRBJ2-7
TGTGCCAGCAGTTACTCAGACTCGACCTACGAGCAGTACTTC
CASSYSDSTYEQYF
>TRBD1|-|TRBV7-2|TRBJ1-6
TGTGCCAGCAGCTTAGGGACCCCGGGACAGGGGGCAAAAGTACCCCTCCACTTT
CASSLGTPGQGAKVPLHF
>TRBD2|-|TRBV7-3|TRBJ2-1
TGTGCCAGCAGCTTAAATGGGCGGATAGCGGGAGAAGAGCAGTTCTTC
CASSLNGRIAGEEQFF
>TRBD1|-|TRBV29-1|TRBJ2-3
TGCAGCGTTCCCGGACAGGCTGGAGATACGCAGTATTTT
CSVPGQAGDTQYF
>-|-|TRBV4-1|TRBJ2-1
TGCGCCAGCAGCCAAGACTGGAGGGGGCCTAACAATGAGCAGTTCTTC
CASSQDWRGPNNEQFF
>-|-|TRBV5-1|TRBJ2-1
TGCGCCAGCAGCTTGGGGAGCGGTTTGGGGGCCTTTAATGAGCAGTTCTTC
CASSLGSGLGAFNEQFF
>-|-|TRBV6-5|TRBJ2-7
TGTGCCAGCAGCCGGGGATTCGAGCCTTTCGGCGAGCAGTACTTC
CASSRGFEPFGEQYF
>TRBD2|-|TRBV29-1|TRBJ2-4
TGCAGCGTTGAAGAGAGCGGGGACATTCAGTACTTC
CSVEESGDIQYF
>-|-|TRBV7-9|TRBJ2-7
TGTGCCAGCTGCCCCCCCAGTTCCTACGAGCAGTACTTC
CASCPPSSYEQYF
>TRBD2|-|TRBV19|TRBJ2-7
TGTGCCAGTAAACAAACTAGCGGGGGGCAAAGCTACGAGCAGTACTTC
CASKQTSGGQSYEQYF
>-|-|TRBV4-1|TRBJ1-1
TGTGCCAGCCATGGGAGGCAGCCGAACACTGAAGCTTTCTTT
CASHGRQPNTEAFF
>TRBD1|-|TRBV4-1|TRBJ1-3
TGCGCCAGCAGCCAAGGTCCGGCAGGGGGAAGATCTGGAAACACCATATATTTT
CASSQGPAGGRSGNTIYF
>-|-|TRBV5-4|TRBJ2-1
TGTGCCAGCAGCCTGAGGGCCAGGGGTACGAATGAGCAGTTCTTC
CASSLRARGTNEQFF
>TRBD1|-|TRBV5-4|TRBJ2-7
TGTGCCAGCAGCGCCTGGGACAGCTCCTACGAGCAGTACTTC
CASSAWDSSYEQYF
>TRBD2|-|TRBV19|TRBJ2-3
TGTGCCAGTACCGATACGGGAGGGAGCACAGATACGCAGTATTTT
CASTDTGGSTDTQYF
>TRBD2|-|TRBV6-1|TRBJ2-3
TGTGCCAGCACCCGGACTAGCGGTTACACAGATACGCAGTATTTT
CASTRTSGYTDTQYF
>TRBD1|-|TRBV5-4|TRBJ1-2
TGTGCCAGCAGCTTAACAGGGGAATTTGGCTACACCTTC
CASSLTGEFGYTF
>-|-|TRBV14|TRBJ2-2
TGTGCCAGCAGCCAAGGGCGGGGGAACACCGGGGAGCTGTTTTTT
CASSQGRGNTGELFF
>TRBD1|-|TRBV10-2|TRBJ1-2
TGCGCCAGCAGCATAGACAGGGACTATGGCTACACCTTC
CASSIDRDYGYTF
>-|-|TRBV7-6|TRBJ1-1
TGTGCCAGCAGCTTAGAGTGGGGAGGCAACACTGAAGCTTTCTTT
CASSLEWGGNTEAFF
>-|-|TRBV15|TRBJ1-2
TGTGCCACCAGCAGAACTAGCGCGTCAGGGGCTAACTATGGCTACACCTTC
CATSRTSASGANYGYTF
>TRBD2|once|TRBV11-2|TRBJ2-7
TGTGCCAGCAGCTTATCGCGGGGGACCTACGAGCAGTACTTC
CASSLSRGTYEQYF
>TRBD2|-|TRBV28|TRBJ2-2
TGTGCCAGCAGGACTAGCGGGGGATCTACCGGGGAGCTGTTTTTT
CASRTSGGSTGELFF
>TRBD2|-|TRBV7-3|TRBJ2-2
TGTGCCAGCAGCCCCGACTGGCTAGCGGGGGGGCCCAACACCGGGGAGCTGTTTTTT
CASSPDWLAGGPNTGELFF
>TRBD1|-|TRBV6-6|TRBJ2-1
TGTGCCAGCAGTGGATGGGACAGGGGGCGAGTTGAGCAGTTCTTC
CASSGWDRGRVEQFF
>-|medium-sized|TRBV4-2|TRBJ1-4
TGTGCCAGCAGCCACAGGGTGGGTGATGAAAAACTGTTTTTT
CASSHRVGDEKLFF
>TRBD1|-|TRBV5-4|TRBJ1-2
TGTGCCAGCAGCTTGGTGACAGGGGGTGTCTATGGCTACACCTTC
CASSLVTGGVYGYTF
>TRBD2|-|TRBV6-4|TRBJ2-1
TGTGCCAGCAGTGAAGGACTAGCGGGGGGGCCAGGGGAGCAGTTCTTC
CASSEGLAGGPGEQFF
>TRBD2|-|TRBV29-1|TRBJ2-3
TGCAGCGTAGATGACAGCGGGAGTAGCACGGATACGCAGTATTTT
CSVDDSGSSTDTQYF
>TRBD2|-|TRBV4-2|TRBJ2-3
TGTGCCAGCAGCCAAGTAGCGGGCGGTAGTACAGATACGCAGTATTTT
CASSQVAGGSTDTQYF
>-|-|TRBV6-1|TRBJ2-7
TGTGCCAGCAGTGTGACTAGCTACGAGCAGTACTTC
CASSVTSYEQYF
>-|-|TRBV28|TRBJ2-5
TGTGCCAGCAGTTTTAATTGGCAGGGCCTCCAAGAGACCCAGTACTTC
CASSFNWQGLQETQYF